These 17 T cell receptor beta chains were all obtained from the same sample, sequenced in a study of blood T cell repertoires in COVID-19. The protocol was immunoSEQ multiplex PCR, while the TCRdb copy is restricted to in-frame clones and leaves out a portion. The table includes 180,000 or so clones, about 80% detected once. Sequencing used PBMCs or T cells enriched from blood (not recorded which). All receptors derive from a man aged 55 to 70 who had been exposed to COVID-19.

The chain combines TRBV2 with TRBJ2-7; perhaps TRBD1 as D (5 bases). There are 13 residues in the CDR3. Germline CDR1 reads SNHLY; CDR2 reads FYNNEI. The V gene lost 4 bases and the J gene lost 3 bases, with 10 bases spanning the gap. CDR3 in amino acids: CASSASGNYEQYF. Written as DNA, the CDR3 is TGTGCCAGCAGTGCTTCAGGGAACTACGAGCAGTACTTC.

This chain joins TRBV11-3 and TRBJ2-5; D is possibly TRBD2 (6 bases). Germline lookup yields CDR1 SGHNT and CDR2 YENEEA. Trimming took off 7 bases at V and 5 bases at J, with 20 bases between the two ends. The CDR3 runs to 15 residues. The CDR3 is CASTPGLNLGETQYF. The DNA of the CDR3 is TGTGCCAGCACCCCGGGACTCAATTTAGGGGAGACCCAGTACTTC.

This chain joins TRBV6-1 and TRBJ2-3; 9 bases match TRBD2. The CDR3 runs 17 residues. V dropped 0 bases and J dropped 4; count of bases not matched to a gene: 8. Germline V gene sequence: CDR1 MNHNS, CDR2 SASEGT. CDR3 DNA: TGTGCCAGCAGTGAAGCGCGGTGGGGACTAGCCGCAGATACGCAGTATTTT. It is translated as CASSEARWGLAADTQYF.

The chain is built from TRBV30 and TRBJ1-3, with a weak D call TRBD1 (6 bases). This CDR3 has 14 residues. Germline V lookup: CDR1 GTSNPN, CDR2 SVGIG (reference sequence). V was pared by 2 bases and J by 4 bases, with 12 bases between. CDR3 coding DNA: TGTGCCTGGAGTAAAGGGGGTTCGGGAAACACCATATATTTT. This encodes CAWSKGGSGNTIYF. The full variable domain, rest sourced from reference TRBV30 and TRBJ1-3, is SQTIHQWPATLVQPVGSPLSLECTVEGTSNPNLYWYRQAAGRGLQLLFYSVGIGQISSEVPQNLSASRPQDRQFILSSKKLLLSDSGFYLCAWSKGGSGNTIYFGEGSWLTVV.

CDR3 coding DNA: TGTGCCAGCAGTTTCACTCGAGGGTTTAGGGAGACCCAGTACTTC. Its protein is CASSFTRGFRETQYF. V usage is TRBV27 and J usage is TRBJ2-5; the D gene is possibly TRBD2 (5 bases). The CDR3 length is 15 residues. The V end was cut by 3 bases, the J end by 5 bases, with 16 bases between. Germline V CDR1 and CDR2: MNHEY, SMNVEV (reference sequence).

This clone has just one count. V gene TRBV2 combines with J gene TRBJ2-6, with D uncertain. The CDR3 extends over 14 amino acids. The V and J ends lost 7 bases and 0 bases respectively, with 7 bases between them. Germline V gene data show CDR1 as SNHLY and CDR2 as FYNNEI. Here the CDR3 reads CASKSDSGANVLTF. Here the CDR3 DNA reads TGTGCCAGCAAATCAGACTCTGGGGCCAACGTCCTGACTTTC.

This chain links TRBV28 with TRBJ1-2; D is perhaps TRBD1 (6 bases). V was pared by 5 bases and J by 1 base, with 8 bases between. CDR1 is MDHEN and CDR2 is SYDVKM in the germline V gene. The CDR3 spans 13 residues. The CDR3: CASSPRGNYGYTF. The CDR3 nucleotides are TGTGCCAGCAGTCCCAGGGGTAACTATGGCTACACCTTC.

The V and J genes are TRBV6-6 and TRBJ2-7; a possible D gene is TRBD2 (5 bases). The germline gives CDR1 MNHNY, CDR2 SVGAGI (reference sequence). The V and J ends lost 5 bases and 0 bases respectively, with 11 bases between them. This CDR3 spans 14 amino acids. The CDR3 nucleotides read TGTGCCAGCAGTCCCCTTGGGAGCTCCTACGAGCAGTACTTC. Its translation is CASSPLGSSYEQYF.

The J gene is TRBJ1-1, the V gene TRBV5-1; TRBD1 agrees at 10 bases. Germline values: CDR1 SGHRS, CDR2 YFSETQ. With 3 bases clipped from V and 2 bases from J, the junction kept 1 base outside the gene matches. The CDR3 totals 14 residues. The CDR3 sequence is CASSSTGGNTEAFF. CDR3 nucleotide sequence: TGCGCCAGCAGCTCGACAGGGGGCAACACTGAAGCTTTCTTT.

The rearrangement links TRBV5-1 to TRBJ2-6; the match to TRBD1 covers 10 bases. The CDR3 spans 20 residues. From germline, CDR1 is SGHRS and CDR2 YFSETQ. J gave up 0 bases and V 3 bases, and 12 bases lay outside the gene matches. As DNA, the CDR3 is TGCGCCAGCAGCTCCTATCCCGGGACAGGGGCTCTCTCTGGGGCCAACGTCCTGACTTTC. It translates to CASSSYPGTGALSGANVLTF. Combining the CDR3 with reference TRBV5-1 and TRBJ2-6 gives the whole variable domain KAGVTQTPRYLIKTRGQQVTLSCSPISGHRSVSWYQQTPGQGLQFLFEYFSETQRNKGNFPGRFSGRQFSNSRSEMNVSTLELGDSALYLCASSSYPGTGALSGANVLTFGAGSRLTVL.

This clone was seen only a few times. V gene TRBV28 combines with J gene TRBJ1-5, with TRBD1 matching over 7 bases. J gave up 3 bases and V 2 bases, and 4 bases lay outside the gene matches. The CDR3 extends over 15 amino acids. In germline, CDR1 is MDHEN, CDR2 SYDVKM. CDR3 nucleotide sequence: TGTGCCAGCAGTTTACCCGGGACAGACAATCAGCCCCAGCATTTT. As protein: CASSLPGTDNQPQHF.

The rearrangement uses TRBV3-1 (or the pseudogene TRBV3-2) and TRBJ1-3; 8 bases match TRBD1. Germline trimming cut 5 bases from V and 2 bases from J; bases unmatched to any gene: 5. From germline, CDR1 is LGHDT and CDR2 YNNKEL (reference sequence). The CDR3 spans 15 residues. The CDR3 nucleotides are TGTGCCAGCAGCATAACGACAGGGGCTGGAAACACCATATATTTT. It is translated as CASSITTGAGNTIYF.

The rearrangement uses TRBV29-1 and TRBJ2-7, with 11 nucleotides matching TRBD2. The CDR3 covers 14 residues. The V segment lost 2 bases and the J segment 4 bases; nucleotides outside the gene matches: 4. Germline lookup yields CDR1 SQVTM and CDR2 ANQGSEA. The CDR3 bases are TGCAGCGTTGAACTAGCGGGAGGTCCTTACGAGCAGTACTTC. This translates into CSVELAGGPYEQYF.

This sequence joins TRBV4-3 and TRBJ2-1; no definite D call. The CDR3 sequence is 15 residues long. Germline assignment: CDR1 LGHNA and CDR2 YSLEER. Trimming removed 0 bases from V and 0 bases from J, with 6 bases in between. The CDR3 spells CASSQDESSYNEQFF. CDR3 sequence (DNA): TGCGCCAGCAGCCAAGATGAGAGCTCCTACAATGAGCAGTTCTTC.

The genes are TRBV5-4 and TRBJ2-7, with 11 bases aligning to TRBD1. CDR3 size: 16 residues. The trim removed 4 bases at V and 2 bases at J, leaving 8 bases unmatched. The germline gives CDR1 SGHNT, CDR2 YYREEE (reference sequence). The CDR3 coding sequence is TGTGCCAGCAGCGGCACCCCGGGACAGGGGGCCTACGAGCAGTACTTC. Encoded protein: CASSGTPGQGAYEQYF.

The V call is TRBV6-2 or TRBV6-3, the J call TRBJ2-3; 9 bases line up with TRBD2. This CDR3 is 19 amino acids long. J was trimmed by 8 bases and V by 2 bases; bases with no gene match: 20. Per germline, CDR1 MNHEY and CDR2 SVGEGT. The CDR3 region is CASSYPRNDGGRASGTQYF. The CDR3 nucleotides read TGTGCCAGCAGTTACCCCCGAAATGATGGCGGGAGGGCCAGTGGTACGCAGTATTTT.

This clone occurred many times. CDR3 residues: CASTPSGSWADTQYF. CDR3 bases: TGTGCCAGCACCCCTAGCGGGAGTTGGGCAGATACGCAGTATTTT. The chain employs TRBV9 and TRBJ2-3, with 10 bases that match TRBD2. The CDR3 runs 15 residues. J was trimmed by 4 bases and V by 6 bases; bases with no gene match: 8. Germline CDR1 is SGDLS and CDR2 is YYNGEE.